This T cell receptor (beta chain) was found in a study of response to subunit inactivated influenza vaccine. Study-wide results and caveats: It was suggested by the authors that few new T cells are recruited by each seasonal influenza vaccination.

The CDR3 runs 14 residues. CDR1 SGHAT and CDR2 FQNNGV come from the germline V gene. Trimming stripped 0 bases from V and 5 bases from J, with 11 bases between. TCRdb ran MiXCR on the RT-PCR reads and lists one entry per CDR3 protein. The data hold 600,000 to 850,000 distinct CDR3 sequences, with 12% to 15% observed a single time. In its sample, this clonotype was seen a few times. Its antigen is not known. The chain employs TRBV11-2 and TRBJ2-7; D uncertain. Here the sequenced sample was PBMCs from blood, taken less than 15 days before vaccination. This clonotype originated in a man over 45 who received an inactivated influenza vaccine. As DNA, the CDR3 is TGTGCCAGCAGCTTAGATTTAAGGGTCCACGAGCAGTACTTC. It encodes CASSLDLRVHEQYF.